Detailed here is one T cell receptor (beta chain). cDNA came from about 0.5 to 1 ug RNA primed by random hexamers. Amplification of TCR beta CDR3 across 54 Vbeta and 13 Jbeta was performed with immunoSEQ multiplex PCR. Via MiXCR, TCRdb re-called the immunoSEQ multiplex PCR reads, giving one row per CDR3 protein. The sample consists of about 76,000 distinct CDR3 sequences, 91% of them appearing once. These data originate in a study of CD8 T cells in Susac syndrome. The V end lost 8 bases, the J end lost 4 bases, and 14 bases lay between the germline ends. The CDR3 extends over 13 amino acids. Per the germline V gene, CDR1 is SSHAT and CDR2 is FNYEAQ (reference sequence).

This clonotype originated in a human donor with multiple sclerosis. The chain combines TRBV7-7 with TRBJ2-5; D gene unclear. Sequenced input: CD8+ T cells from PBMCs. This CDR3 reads CASGNDGIETQYF. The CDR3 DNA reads TGTGCCAGCGGGAATGACGGCATAGAGACCCAGTACTTC. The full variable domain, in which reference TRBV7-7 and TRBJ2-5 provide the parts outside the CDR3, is GAGVSQSPRYKVTKRGQDVTLRCDPISSHATLYWYQQALGQGPEFLTYFNYEAQPDKSGLPSDRFSAERPEGSISTLTIQRTEQRDSAMYRCASGNDGIETQYFGPGTRLLVL.